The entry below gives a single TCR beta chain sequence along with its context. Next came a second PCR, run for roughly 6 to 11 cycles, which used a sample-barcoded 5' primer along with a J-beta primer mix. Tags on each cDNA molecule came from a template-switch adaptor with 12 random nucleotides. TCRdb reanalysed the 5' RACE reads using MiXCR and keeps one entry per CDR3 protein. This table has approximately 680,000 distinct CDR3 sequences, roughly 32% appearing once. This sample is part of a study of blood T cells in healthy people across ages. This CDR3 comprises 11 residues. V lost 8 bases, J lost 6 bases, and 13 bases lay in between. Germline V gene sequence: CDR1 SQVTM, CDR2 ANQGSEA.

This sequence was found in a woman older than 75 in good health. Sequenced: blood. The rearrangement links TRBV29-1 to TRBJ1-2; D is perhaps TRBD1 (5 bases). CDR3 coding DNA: TGCAGCCTCATCGTGGGGGATGGCTACACCTTC. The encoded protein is CSLIVGDGYTF.